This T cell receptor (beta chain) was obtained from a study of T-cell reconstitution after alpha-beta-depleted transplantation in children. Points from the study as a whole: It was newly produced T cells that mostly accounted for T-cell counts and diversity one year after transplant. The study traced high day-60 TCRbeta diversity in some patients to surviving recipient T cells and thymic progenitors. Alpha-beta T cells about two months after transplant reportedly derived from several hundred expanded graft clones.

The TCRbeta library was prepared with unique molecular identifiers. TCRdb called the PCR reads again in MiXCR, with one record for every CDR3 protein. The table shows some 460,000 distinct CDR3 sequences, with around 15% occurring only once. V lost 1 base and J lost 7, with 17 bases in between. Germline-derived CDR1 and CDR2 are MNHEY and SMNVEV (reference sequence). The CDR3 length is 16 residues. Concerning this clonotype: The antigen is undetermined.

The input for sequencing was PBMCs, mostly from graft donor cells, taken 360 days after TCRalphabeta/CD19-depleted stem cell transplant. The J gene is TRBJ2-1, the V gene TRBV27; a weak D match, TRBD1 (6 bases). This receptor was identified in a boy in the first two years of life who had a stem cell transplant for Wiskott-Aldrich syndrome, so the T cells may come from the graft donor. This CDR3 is CASSLFQGKTNNEQFF. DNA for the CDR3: TGTGCCAGCAGTTTATTCCAGGGGAAGACAAATAATGAGCAGTTCTTC.